The 5 T cell receptor beta chains below come from one sample, sequenced in a study of blood T cell repertoires in COVID-19. The data were produced by immunoSEQ multiplex PCR, yet TCRdb's version contains in-frame clones alone and is incomplete. The sample contains under 200,000 clones, about 80% of which appear only once. Sequences were obtained from peripheral blood. These receptors were obtained from a human donor with acute or convalescent COVID-19. The donor label of this sample is uncertain.

A few counts support this clone. The chain has TRBV30 and TRBJ1-2; 9 bases fit TRBD1. The trim removed 2 bases at V and 4 bases at J, leaving 8 bases unmatched. CDR1 and CDR2 (germline): GTSNPN, SVGIG (reference sequence). CDR3 size: 15 residues. For the CDR3, the DNA is TGTGCCTGGAGTCAGGGGGACAGGGCCGGCTATGGCTACACCTTC. This codes for CAWSQGDRAGYGYTF.

The gene calls are TRBV2 and TRBJ1-2, with unresolved D. This CDR3 contains 13 residues. Trimming shortened V by 0 bases and J by 10 bases, and 12 bases separated the two germline ends. From germline, CDR1 is SNHLY and CDR2 FYNNEI. CDR3 coding DNA: TGTGCCAGCAGTGAAGCGCGAATCTCCGCCTACACCTTC. This translates into CASSEARISAYTF.

The genes are TRBV30 and TRBJ1-4; unclear D gene. From germline, CDR1 is GTSNPN and CDR2 SVGIG (reference sequence). The CDR3 has 12 residues. V lost 7 bases and J lost 4, with 10 bases in between. CDR3 nucleotide sequence: TGTGCCTTGCGTGAGGTTAATGAAAAACTGTTTTTT. Translating gives CALREVNEKLFF. Variable domain in full (rest from reference TRBV30 and TRBJ1-4): SQTIHQWPATLVQPVGSPLSLECTVEGTSNPNLYWYRQAAGRGLQLLFYSVGIGQISSEVPQNLSASRPQDRQFILSSKKLLLSDSGFYLCALREVNEKLFFGSGTQLSVL.

The V gene is TRBV18, the J gene TRBJ2-3, with 10 bases lining up with TRBD2. Germline V CDR1 and CDR2: KGHSH, LQKENI. The junction had 13 bases not matched to a gene; V was cut back by 8 bases and J by 8 bases. This CDR3 contains 15 residues. CDR3 sequence reads: CASADSGLALGTQYF. CDR3 bases: TGTGCCAGCGCAGATTCGGGACTAGCGTTAGGTACGCAGTATTTT.

The J gene is TRBJ1-5, the V gene TRBV2; the D gene is possibly TRBD1 (6 bases). Looked up from germline, CDR1 is SNHLY and CDR2 is FYNNEI. CDR3 size: 14 residues. V dropped 5 bases and J dropped 3 bases, with 11 bases sitting between them. CDR3 protein: CASSPDRNNQPQHF. The CDR3 DNA is TGTGCCAGCAGTCCAGACAGGAACAATCAGCCCCAGCATTTT.